Following are 13 T cell receptor beta chains from one sample sequenced in a study of cytomegalovirus exposure and HLA in healthy donors. This PCR relied on a set of 60 Vbeta primers and 13 Jbeta primers. Profiling relied on immunoSEQ multiplex PCR, and the TCRdb table lists in-frame clones only, not all of them. There are 35,000 to 50,000 clones in the sample; roughly 51% occur only once, and approximately 5.6% lies in the top ten. The sequenced sample consisted of PBMCs. The receptor set was obtained from a man in his fifties or sixties in good health and CMV-seronegative.

The chain carries TRBV5-1 and TRBJ2-7; 7 bases match TRBD2. The V segment lost 0 bases and the J segment 3 bases; nucleotides outside the gene matches: 12. Germline CDR1 reads SGHRS; CDR2 reads YFSETQ. The CDR3 covers 17 residues. CDR3 sequence (DNA): TGCGCCAGCAGCTTGGTAACAGGTACTAGCGCACACTACGAGCAGTACTTC. It encodes CASSLVTGTSAHYEQYF.

This chain joins TRBV28 and TRBJ1-5; 8 bases line up with TRBD1. Looked up from germline, CDR1 is MDHEN and CDR2 is SYDVKM. The CDR3 extends over 17 amino acids. Trimming cost V 9 bases and J 7 bases; bases outside gene matches: 20. CDR3 sequence (DNA): TGTGCCAGGCCTCCGGACAGGGTCTTTGTTTACTCCCAGCCCCAGCATTTT. Translation gives CARPPDRVFVYSQPQHF.

This clone showed up just a few times. The chain links TRBV4-1 to TRBJ2-3, with 7 bases identical to TRBD1. The CDR3 consists of 15 residues. J lost 2 bases, V lost 0 bases, and 2 bases had no gene match. CDR1 and CDR2 (germline): MGHRA, YSYEKL. CDR3 nucleotides: TGCGCCAGCAGCCAAGACAGGGGGACCACAGATACGCAGTATTTT. Amino acid sequence: CASSQDRGTTDTQYF.

V usage is TRBV15 and J usage is TRBJ1-1; the match to TRBD1 covers 7 bases. The CDR3 has 13 amino acids. Unmatched junction bases numbered 8, after V lost 3 bases and J lost 10 bases. CDR1 is LNHNV, CDR2 YYDKDF, per germline (reference sequence). The CDR3 DNA follows: TGTGCCACCAGCAGGTCAAGACAGGGTCGAGCTTTCTTT. Translated, it gives CATSRSRQGRAFF.

This clone was detected only a few times. This chain links TRBV7-9 with TRBJ2-2, with a possible D match to TRBD1 (6 bases). V gave up 1 base and J gave up 6 bases, with 15 bases separating them. The CDR3 length is 16 residues. Germline V gene lookup returns CDR1 SEHNR and CDR2 FQNEAQ (reference sequence). The CDR3 reads CASSLVLGALPGELFF. The CDR3 DNA reads as TGTGCCAGCAGCTTAGTGCTGGGGGCGCTTCCCGGGGAGCTGTTTTTT.

The chain uses TRBV10-3 and TRBJ2-7, with D possibly matching TRBD2 (6 bases). In germline, CDR1 is ENHRY, CDR2 SYGVKD. The CDR3 runs 14 residues. V was trimmed by 2 bases and J by 2 bases, leaving 10 bases between them. The CDR3 sequence: CAISELATAYEQYF. In DNA, the CDR3 is TGTGCCATCAGTGAGCTAGCGACAGCCTACGAGCAGTACTTC.

On this clone itself: This sample also contains other DNA sequences that code for the same CDR3. This rearrangement joins TRBV13 to TRBJ2-4; 11 positions match TRBD2. From germline, CDR1 is PRHDT and CDR2 FYEKMQ (reference sequence). V was pared by 4 bases and J by 6 bases, with 2 bases of the junction left unmatched. The length of the CDR3 is 14 residues. The CDR3 DNA is TGTGCCAGCAGCTCTGGGACTAGCGGAAACATTCAGTACTTC. This codes for CASSSGTSGNIQYF.

The rearrangement uses TRBV5-1 and TRBJ2-7; 12 bases match TRBD2. This CDR3 comprises 17 residues. With V trimmed by 0 bases and J by 6 bases, 10 bases remained unmatched. The germline V gene encodes CDR1 SGHRS and CDR2 YFSETQ. In DNA form, the CDR3 reads TGCGCCAGCAGCTTGGATCCAACTAGCGGGAGGTTCAGCGAGCAGTACTTC. Protein sequence: CASSLDPTSGRFSEQYF.

Only one count was recorded for this clone. J is TRBJ1-5 and V is TRBV27; D possibly corresponds to TRBD1 (6 bases). This CDR3 is built from 15 residues. V lost 6 bases and J 4 bases, leaving 16 bases between the germline ends. Germline V lookup: CDR1 MNHEY, CDR2 SMNVEV (reference sequence). CDR3 nucleotide sequence: TGTGCCAGCAGCCCCTACAGGGACAAAAATCAGCCCCAGCATTTT. It specifies CASSPYRDKNQPQHF.

This clone was observed a handful of times. This chain connects TRBV30 to TRBJ1-2; the D gene is possibly TRBD1 (5 bases). Trimming pared 1 base from V and 0 bases from J, leaving 6 bases between. The germline V gene has CDR1 GTSNPN and CDR2 SVGIG (reference sequence). This CDR3 is 13 amino acids long. The CDR3 DNA is TGTGCCTGGAGTGAACAGGCTAACTATGGCTACACCTTC. Residues: CAWSEQANYGYTF. The full variable domain, with the rest looked up from reference TRBV30 and TRBJ1-2, is SQTIHQWPATLVQPVGSPLSLECTVEGTSNPNLYWYRQAAGRGLQLLFYSVGIGQISSEVPQNLSASRPQDRQFILSSKKLLLSDSGFYLCAWSEQANYGYTFGSGTRLTVV.

The gene calls are TRBV30 and TRBJ1-1; D is undetermined. Trimming removed 3 bases at V and 1 base at J, with 15 bases between. The CDR3 loop spans 15 amino acids. Germline lookup yields CDR1 GTSNPN and CDR2 SVGIG (reference sequence). For the CDR3, the DNA is TGTGCCTGGAGCGAACCAGGACTGAGGAACACTGAAGCTTTCTTT. Translation: CAWSEPGLRNTEAFF.

V is TRBV2 and J is TRBJ1-2; 9 bases line up with TRBD1. CDR3 size: 14 residues. The germline V gene has CDR1 SNHLY and CDR2 FYNNEI. V lost 6 bases to trimming and J lost 4 bases; unmatched junction nucleotides: 6. The CDR3 sequence is CASSEDRGGYGYTF. The CDR3 region has the DNA TGTGCCAGCAGCGAGGACAGGGGAGGCTATGGCTACACCTTC. The variable domain in full, with the rest retrieved from reference TRBV2 and TRBJ1-2, is EPEVTQTPSHQVTQMGQEVILRCVPISNHLYFYWYRQILGQKVEFLVSFYNNEISEKSEIFDDQFSVERPDGSNFTLKIRSTKLEDSAMYFCASSEDRGGYGYTFGSGTRLTVV.

This clone was picked up a small number of times. The chain combines TRBV4-2 with TRBJ2-2, with D tentatively TRBD2 (6 bases). V was pared by 0 bases and J by 7 bases, with 21 bases between. This CDR3 has 18 amino acids. Germline CDR1 is LGHNA and CDR2 is YNFKEQ. CDR3 sequence: CASSQDRSGASVGGELFF. CDR3 nucleotides: TGTGCCAGCAGCCAAGATAGGTCCGGGGCTAGCGTGGGCGGGGAGCTGTTTTTT.